This paragraph covers one T cell receptor beta chain sequence. J was trimmed by 4 bases and V by 3 bases; bases with no gene match: 7. Germline assignment: CDR1 SGHRS and CDR2 YFSETQ. The CDR3 extends over 17 amino acids. These data come from a study of cytomegalovirus exposure and HLA in healthy donors. Generated by immunoSEQ multiplex PCR, the TCRdb table keeps only in-frame clones and is missing some. Among approximately 71,000 clones, roughly 93% were seen once, and the ten largest hold more than 1%. This clonotype originated in a woman aged 18-29 years in good health and CMV-seronegative. This rearrangement joins TRBV5-1 to TRBJ2-1, with 13 bases lining up with TRBD2. Sequencing used PBMCs. The CDR3 sequence is CASSWELAGGLYNEQFF. The CDR3, as DNA: TGCGCCAGCAGCTGGGAACTAGCGGGGGGGTTATACAATGAGCAGTTCTTC.